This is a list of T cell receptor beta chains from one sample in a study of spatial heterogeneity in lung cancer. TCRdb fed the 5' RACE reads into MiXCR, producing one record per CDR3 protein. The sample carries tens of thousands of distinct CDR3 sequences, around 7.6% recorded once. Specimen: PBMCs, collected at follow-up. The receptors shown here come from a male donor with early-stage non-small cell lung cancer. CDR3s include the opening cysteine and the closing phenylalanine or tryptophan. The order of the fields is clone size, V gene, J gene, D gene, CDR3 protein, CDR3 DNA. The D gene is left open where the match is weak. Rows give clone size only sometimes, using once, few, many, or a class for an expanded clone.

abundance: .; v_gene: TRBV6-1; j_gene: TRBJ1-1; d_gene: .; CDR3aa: CASSDNIAFF; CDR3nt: TGTGCCAGCAGTGATAATATTGCTTTCTTT
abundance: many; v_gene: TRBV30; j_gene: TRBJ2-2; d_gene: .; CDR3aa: CAWNQGATGELFF; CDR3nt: TGTGCCTGGAATCAGGGAGCCACCGGGGAGCTGTTTTTT
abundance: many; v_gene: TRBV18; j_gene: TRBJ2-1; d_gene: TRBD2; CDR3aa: CASSPREGEQFF; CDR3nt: TGTGCCAGCTCACCACGGGAGGGTGAGCAGTTCTTC
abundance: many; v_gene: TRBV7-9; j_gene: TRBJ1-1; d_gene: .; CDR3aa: CASSLSANTEAFF; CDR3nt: TGTGCCAGCAGCTTATCAGCGAACACTGAAGCTTTCTTT
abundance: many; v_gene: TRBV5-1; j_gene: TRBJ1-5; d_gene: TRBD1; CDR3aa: CASSAGTGYNQPQHF; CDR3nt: TGCGCCAGCAGCGCCGGGACAGGATACAATCAGCCCCAGCATTTT
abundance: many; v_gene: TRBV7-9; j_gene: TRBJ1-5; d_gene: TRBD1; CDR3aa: CASSTTGGLNQPQHF; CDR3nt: TGTGCCAGCAGCACTACAGGGGGCCTGAATCAGCCCCAGCATTTT
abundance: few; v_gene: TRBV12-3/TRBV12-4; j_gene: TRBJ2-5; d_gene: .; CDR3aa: CASNFKGQETQYF; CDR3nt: TGTGCCAGCAACTTCAAGGGGCAAGAGACCCAGTACTTC
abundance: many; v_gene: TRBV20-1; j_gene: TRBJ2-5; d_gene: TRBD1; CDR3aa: CSATTGGRRETQYF; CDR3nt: TGCAGTGCGACGACAGGGGGCCGGCGGGAGACCCAGTACTTC
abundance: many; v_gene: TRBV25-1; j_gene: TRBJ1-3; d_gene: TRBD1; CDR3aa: CASRTTGGFGNTIYF; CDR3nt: TGTGCCAGCAGAACTACAGGGGGCTTTGGAAACACCATATATTTT
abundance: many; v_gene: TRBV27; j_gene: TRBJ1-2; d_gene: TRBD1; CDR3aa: CASSPYYRGSNYGYTF; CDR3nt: TGTGCCAGCAGTCCTTACTACAGGGGGAGCAACTATGGCTACACCTTC
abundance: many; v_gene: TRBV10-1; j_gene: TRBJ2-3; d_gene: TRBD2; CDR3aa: CASSEGLAGETDTQYF; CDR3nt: TGCGCCAGCAGTGAGGGGCTAGCGGGGGAAACAGATACGCAGTATTTT
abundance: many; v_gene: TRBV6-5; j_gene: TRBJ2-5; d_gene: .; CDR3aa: CASSYSGDRMGTQYF; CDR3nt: TGTGCCAGCAGTTACTCGGGGGATCGGATGGGGACCCAGTACTTC
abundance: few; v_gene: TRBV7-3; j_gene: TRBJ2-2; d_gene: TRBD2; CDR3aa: CASSLELAGVTGELFF; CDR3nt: TGTGCCAGCAGCTTAGAACTAGCGGGGGTTACCGGGGAGCTGTTTTTT
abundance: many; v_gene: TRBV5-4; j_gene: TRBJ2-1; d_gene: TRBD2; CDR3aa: CASSLSGGAYNEQFF; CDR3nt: TGTGCCAGCAGCTTGAGCGGGGGGGCATACAATGAGCAGTTCTTC
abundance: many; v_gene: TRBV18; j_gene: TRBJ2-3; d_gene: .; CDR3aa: CASSPLAGRTDTQYF; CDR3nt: TGTGCCAGCTCACCACTGGCAGGGAGAACAGATACGCAGTATTTT
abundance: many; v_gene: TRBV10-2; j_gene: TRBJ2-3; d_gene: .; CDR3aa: CASSDQSTDTQYF; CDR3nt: TGCGCCAGCAGTGATCAAAGCACAGATACGCAGTATTTT
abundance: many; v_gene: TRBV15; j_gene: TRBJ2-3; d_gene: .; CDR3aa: CATSRVRGPDTQYF; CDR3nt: TGTGCCACCAGCAGAGTACGGGGCCCAGATACGCAGTATTTT
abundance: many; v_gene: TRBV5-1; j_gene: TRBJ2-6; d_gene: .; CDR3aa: CASSLGPEGSSGANVLTF; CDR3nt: TGCGCCAGCAGCTTGGGCCCGGAGGGAAGCTCTGGGGCCAACGTCCTGACTTTC
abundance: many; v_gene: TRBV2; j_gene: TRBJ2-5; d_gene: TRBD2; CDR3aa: CASTQQRGQETQYF; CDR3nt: TGTGCCAGCACGCAACAGCGGGGACAAGAGACCCAGTACTTC
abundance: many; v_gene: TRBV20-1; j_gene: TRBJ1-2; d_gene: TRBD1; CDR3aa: CSAKGQGHGYTF; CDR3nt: TGCAGTGCTAAGGGACAGGGCCATGGCTACACCTTC
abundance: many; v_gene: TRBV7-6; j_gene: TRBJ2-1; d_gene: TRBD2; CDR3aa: CASSRTSGGINEQFF; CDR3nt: TGTGCCAGCAGCCGAACTAGCGGGGGGATTAATGAGCAGTTCTTC
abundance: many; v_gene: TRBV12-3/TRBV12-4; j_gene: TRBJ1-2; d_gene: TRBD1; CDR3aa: CASSLEVKGAYYGYTF; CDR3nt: TGTGCCAGCAGTTTAGAGGTCAAGGGGGCATACTATGGCTACACCTTC
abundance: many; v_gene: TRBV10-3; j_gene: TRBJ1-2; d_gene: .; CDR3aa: CAISFNTNYGYTF; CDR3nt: TGTGCCATCTCTTTTAACACCAACTATGGCTACACCTTC
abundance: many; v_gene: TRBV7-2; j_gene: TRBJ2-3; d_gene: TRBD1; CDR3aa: CASSSGQGLTDTQYF; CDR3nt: TGTGCCAGCAGCTCCGGACAGGGGTTGACAGATACGCAGTATTTT
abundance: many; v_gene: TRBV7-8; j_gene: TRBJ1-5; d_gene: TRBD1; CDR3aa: CASSRGQGGNDGNQPQHF; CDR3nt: TGTGCCAGCAGCCGGGGACAGGGGGGGAACGACGGCAATCAGCCCCAGCATTTT
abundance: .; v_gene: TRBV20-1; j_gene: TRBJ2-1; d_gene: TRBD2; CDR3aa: CSARAGTSRNEQLF; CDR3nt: TGCAGTGCTAGGGCCGGGACTAGCAGGAATGAGCAGCTCTTC
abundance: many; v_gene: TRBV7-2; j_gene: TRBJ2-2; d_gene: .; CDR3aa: CATSLGAQYTGELFF; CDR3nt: TGTGCCACATCCCTTGGGGCTCAGTACACCGGGGAGCTGTTTTTT
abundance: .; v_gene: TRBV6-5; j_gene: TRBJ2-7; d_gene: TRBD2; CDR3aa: CATGGSGGSYEQYF; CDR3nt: TGTGCCACCGGAGGAAGCGGGGGGTCCTACGAGCAGTACTTC
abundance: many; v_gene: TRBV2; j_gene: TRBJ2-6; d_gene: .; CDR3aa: CASKSGANVLTF; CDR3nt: TGTGCCAGCAAATCCGGGGCCAACGTCCTGACTTTC
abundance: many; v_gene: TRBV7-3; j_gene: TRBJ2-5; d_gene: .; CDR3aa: CASSSFAAETQYF; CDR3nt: TGTGCCAGCAGCTCCTTTGCGGCGGAGACCCAGTACTTC
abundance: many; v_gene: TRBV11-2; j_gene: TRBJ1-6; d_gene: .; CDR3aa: CASSLGWQGLYNSPLHF; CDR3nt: TGTGCCAGCAGCTTAGGTTGGCAGGGCCTCTATAATTCACCCCTCCACTTT
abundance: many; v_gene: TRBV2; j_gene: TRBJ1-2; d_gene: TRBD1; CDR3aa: CASREAGGEDGYTF; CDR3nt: TGTGCCAGCAGAGAGGCAGGGGGCGAGGATGGCTACACCTTC
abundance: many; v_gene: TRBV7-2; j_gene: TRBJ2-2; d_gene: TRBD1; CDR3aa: CASRETGTGGTGELFF; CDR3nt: TGTGCCAGCAGGGAAACCGGGACAGGGGGAACCGGGGAGCTGTTTTTT
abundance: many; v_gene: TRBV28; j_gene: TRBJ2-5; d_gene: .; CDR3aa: CASSSQIQETQYF; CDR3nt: TGTGCCAGCAGTTCCCAGATTCAAGAGACCCAGTACTTC
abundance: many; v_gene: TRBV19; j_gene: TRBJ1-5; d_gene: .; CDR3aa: CASSLHYGEFNQPQHF; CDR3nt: TGTGCCAGTAGTCTTCACTACGGGGAATTCAATCAGCCCCAGCATTTT
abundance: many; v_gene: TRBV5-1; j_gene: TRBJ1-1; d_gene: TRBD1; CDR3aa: CASRRQGGQMNTEAFF; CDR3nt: TGCGCCAGCAGACGACAGGGAGGGCAAATGAACACTGAAGCTTTCTTT
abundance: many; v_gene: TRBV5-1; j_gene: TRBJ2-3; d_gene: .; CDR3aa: CASSLASSTDTQYF; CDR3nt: TGCGCCAGCAGCTTGGCGTCCAGCACAGATACGCAGTATTTT
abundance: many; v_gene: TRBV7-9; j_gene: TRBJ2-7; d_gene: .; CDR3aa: CASSGDREVIYEQYF; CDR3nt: TGTGCCAGCAGCGGAGACAGGGAGGTAATCTACGAGCAGTACTTC
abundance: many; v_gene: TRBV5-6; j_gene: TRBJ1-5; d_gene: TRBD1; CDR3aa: CASSFGTGDYQPQHF; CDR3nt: TGTGCCAGCAGCTTCGGGACAGGGGATTATCAGCCCCAGCATTTT
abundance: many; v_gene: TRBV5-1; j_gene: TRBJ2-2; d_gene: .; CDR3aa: CASSLAGPNTGELFF; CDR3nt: TGCGCCAGCAGCTTGGCGGGGCCGAACACCGGGGAGCTGTTTTTT
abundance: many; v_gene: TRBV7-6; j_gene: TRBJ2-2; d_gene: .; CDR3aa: CASSFQGSGELFF; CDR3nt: TGTGCCAGCAGCTTCCAGGGTTCCGGGGAGCTGTTTTTT
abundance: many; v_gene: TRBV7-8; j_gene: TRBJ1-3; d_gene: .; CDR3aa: CASSSGTTIYF; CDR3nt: TGTGCCAGCAGCTCCGGTACCACCATATATTTT